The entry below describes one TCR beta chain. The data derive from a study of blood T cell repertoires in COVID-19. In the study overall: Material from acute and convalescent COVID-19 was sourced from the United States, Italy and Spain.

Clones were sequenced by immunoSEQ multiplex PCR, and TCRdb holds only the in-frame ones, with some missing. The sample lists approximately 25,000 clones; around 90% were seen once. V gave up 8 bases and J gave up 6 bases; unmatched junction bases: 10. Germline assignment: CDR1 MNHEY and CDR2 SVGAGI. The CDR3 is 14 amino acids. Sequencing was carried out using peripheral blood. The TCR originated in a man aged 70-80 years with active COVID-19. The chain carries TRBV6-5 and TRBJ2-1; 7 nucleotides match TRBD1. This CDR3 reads CASATDRVRNEQFF. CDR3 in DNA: TGTGCCAGCGCCACCGACAGGGTTCGCAATGAGCAGTTCTTC.